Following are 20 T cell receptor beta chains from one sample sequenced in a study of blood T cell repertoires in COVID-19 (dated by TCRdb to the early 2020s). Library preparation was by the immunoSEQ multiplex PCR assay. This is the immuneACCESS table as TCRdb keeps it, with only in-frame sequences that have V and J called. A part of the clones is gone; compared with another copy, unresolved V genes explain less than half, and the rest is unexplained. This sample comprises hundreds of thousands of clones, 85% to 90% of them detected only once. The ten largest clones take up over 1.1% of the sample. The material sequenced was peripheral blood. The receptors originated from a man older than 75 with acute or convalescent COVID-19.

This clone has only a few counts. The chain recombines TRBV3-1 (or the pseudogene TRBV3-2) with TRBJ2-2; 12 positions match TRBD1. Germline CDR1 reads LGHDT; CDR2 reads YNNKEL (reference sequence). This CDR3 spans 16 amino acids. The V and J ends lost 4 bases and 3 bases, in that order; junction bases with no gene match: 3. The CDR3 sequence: CASSRGTGGDTGELFF. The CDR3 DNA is TGTGCCAGCAGCCGAGGGACAGGGGGCGACACCGGGGAGCTGTTTTTT.

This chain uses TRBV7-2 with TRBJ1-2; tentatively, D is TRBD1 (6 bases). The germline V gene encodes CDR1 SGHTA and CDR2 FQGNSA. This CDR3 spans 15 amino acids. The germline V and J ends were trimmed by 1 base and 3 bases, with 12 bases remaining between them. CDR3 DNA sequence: TGTGCCAGCAGCTTAGGCCCGACAGGTGACTATGGCTACACCTTC. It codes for CASSLGPTGDYGYTF.

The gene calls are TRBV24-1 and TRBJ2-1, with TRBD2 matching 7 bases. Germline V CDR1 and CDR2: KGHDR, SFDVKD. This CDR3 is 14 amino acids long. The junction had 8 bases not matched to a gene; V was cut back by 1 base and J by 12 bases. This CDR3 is CATSDFGEGRGQFF. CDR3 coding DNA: TGTGCCACCAGTGATTTTGGGGAGGGGAGGGGGCAGTTCTTC.

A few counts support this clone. For the CDR3, the DNA is TGTGCCAGCAGTTCTCAGGGGGCAGGTGGAAACACCATATATTTT. The encoded protein is CASSSQGAGGNTIYF. V usage is TRBV28 and J usage is TRBJ1-3; TRBD1 aligns across 8 bases. The CDR3 covers 15 residues. Trimming removed 4 bases from V and 3 bases from J; junction bases left unmatched: 5. Germline CDR1 and CDR2: MDHEN and SYDVKM.

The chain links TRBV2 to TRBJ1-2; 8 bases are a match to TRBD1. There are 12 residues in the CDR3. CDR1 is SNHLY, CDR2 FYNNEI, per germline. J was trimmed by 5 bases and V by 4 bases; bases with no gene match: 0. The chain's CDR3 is CASSGDRYGYTF. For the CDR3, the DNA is TGTGCCAGCAGTGGGGACAGGTATGGCTACACCTTC.

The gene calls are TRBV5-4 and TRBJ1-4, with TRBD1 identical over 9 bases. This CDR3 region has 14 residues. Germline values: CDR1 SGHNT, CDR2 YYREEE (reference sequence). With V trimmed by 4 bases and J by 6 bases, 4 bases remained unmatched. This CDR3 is CASSAGQGDEKLFF. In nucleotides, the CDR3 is TGTGCCAGCAGCGCGGGACAGGGAGATGAAAAACTGTTTTTT.

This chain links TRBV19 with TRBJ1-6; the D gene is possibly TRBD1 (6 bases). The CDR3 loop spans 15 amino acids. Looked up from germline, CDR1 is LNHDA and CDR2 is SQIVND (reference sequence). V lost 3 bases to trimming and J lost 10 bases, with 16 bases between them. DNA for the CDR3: TGTGCCAGTAGTATTTCAGGGGTTCTAAACTCACCCCTCCACTTT. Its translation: CASSISGVLNSPLHF.

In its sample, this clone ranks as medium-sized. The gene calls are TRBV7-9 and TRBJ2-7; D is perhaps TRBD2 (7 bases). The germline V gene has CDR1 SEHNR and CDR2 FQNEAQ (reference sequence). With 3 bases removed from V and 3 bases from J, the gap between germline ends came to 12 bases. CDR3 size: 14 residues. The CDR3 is CASSFVGGRYEQYF. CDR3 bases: TGTGCCAGCAGCTTCGTGGGGGGGCGCTACGAGCAGTACTTC.

Here the CDR3 reads CASSALAGQYNEQFF. CDR3 in DNA: TGTGCCAGCTCCGCTCTAGCGGGCCAATACAATGAGCAGTTCTTC. V usage is TRBV18 and J usage is TRBJ2-1; 8 bases agree with TRBD2. The CDR3 length is 15 residues. V trimming: 6 bases; J trimming: 4 bases; junction bases outside the gene matches: 8. The germline V gene encodes CDR1 KGHSH and CDR2 LQKENI. Full variable domain (outside the CDR3, taken from reference TRBV18 and TRBJ2-1): NAGVMQNPRHLVRRRGQEARLRCSPMKGHSHVYWYRQLPEEGLKFMVYLQKENIIDESGMPKERFSAEFPKEGPSILRIQQVVRGDSAAYFCASSALAGQYNEQFFGPGTRLTVL.

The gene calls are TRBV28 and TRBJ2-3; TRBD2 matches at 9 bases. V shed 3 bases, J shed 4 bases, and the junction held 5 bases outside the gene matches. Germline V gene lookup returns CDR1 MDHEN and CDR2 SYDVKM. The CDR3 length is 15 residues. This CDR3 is CASSFGGRVADTQYF. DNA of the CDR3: TGTGCCAGCAGTTTCGGCGGGAGGGTCGCAGATACGCAGTATTTT.

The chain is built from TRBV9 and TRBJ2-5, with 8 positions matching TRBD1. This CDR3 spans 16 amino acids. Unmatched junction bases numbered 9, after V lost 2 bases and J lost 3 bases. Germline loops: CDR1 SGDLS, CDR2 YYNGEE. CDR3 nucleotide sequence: TGTGCCAGCAGCGTTTTGCCAGGGGGCGTAAAAGAGACCCAGTACTTC. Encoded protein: CASSVLPGGVKETQYF.

In DNA form, the CDR3 reads TGTGCCAGCAGCCCCCGGGACAGGGTCTTACGCACTGAAGCTTTCTTT. This encodes CASSPRDRVLRTEAFF. The rearrangement uses TRBV3-1 (or the pseudogene TRBV3-2) and TRBJ1-1, with TRBD1 matching over 9 bases. This CDR3 comprises 16 residues. V was pared by 4 bases and J by 4 bases, with 10 bases of the junction left unmatched. Germline V gives CDR1 LGHDT, CDR2 YNNKEL (reference sequence).

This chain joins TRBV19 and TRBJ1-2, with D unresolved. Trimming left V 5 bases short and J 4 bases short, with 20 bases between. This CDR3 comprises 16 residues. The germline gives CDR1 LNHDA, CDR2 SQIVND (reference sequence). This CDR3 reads CASSPRYGGKTYGYTF. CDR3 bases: TGTGCCAGTAGTCCACGATATGGAGGGAAGACCTATGGCTACACCTTC.

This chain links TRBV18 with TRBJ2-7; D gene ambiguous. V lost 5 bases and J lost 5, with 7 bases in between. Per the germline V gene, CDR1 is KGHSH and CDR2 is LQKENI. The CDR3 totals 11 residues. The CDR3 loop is CASSSRDEQYF. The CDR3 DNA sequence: TGTGCCAGCTCAAGCCGGGACGAGCAGTACTTC.

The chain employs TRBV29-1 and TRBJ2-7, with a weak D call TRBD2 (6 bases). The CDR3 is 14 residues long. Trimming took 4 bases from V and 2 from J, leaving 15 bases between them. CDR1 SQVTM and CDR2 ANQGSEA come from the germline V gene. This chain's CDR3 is CSVGRGIGAYEQYF. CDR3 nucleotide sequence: TGCAGCGTTGGACGCGGGATAGGCGCCTACGAGCAGTACTTC.

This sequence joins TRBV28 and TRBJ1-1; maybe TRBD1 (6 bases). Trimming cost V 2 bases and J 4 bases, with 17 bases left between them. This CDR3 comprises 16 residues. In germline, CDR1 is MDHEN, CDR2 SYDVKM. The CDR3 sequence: CASSLAPGQRSTEAFF. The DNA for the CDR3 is TGTGCCAGCAGTTTAGCCCCGGGACAACGGAGCACTGAAGCTTTCTTT.

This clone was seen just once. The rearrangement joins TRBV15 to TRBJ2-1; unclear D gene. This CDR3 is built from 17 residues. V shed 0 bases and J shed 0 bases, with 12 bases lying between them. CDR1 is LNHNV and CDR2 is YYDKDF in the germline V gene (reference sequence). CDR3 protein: CATSRDPGSSSYNEQFF. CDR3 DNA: TGTGCCACCAGCAGAGATCCCGGTTCGAGCTCCTACAATGAGCAGTTCTTC.

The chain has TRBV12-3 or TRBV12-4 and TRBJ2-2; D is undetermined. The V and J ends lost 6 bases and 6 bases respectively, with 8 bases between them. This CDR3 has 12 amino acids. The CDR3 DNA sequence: TGTGCCAGCAGCCCTATGTCCGGGGAGCTGTTTTTT. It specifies CASSPMSGELFF.

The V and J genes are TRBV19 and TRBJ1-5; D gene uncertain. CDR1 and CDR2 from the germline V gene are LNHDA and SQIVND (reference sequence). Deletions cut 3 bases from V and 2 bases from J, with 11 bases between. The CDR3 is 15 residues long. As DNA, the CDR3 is TGTGCCAGTAGTATGAGGGTGAGTCGCAATCAGCCCCAGCATTTT. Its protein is CASSMRVSRNQPQHF. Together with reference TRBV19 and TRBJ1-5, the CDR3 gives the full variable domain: DGGITQSPKYLFRKEGQNVTLSCEQNLNHDAMYWYRQDPGQGLRLIYYSQIVNDFQKGDIAEGYSVSREKKESFPLTVTSAQKNPTAFYLCASSMRVSRNQPQHFGDGTRLSIL.

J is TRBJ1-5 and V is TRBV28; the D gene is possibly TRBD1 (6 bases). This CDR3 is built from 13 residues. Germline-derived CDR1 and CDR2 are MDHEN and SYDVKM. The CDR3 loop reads CVQTGYSNQPQHF. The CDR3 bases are TGTGTTCAAACAGGGTATAGCAATCAGCCCCAGCATTTT.